The sequence of this T cell receptor beta chain was determined in a study of blood T cell repertoires in COVID-19. About the study: Acute and convalescent COVID-19 specimens originated in the United States, Italy and Spain. Nucleic acid was either cDNA or gDNA, and it came from T cells, B-cell-depleted T cells, or PBMCs.

The CDR3 contains 15 residues. Trimming shortened V by 0 bases and J by 10 bases, and 19 bases separated the two germline ends. Germline CDR1 reads SGDLS; CDR2 reads YYNGEE. In the study's own analysis: From reference gene primer amplification, estimates of nucleated cell counts were derived. The assay was immunoSEQ multiplex PCR, and TCRdb's table has in-frame clones only and misses some. Clonal size and the V and J genes are those of that table, whereas D and trimming came from the DNA. The sample consists of over 95,000 clones, 79% of them appearing once. The clonotype originates from a woman over 75 with active or convalescent COVID-19. Sample: peripheral blood. The V and J genes are TRBV9 and TRBJ1-1; TRBD1 might be the D (6 bases). CDR3 residues: CASSVADRPDYGAFF. Here the CDR3 DNA reads TGTGCCAGCAGCGTAGCCGACAGGCCCGATTATGGAGCTTTCTTT.